This T cell receptor beta chain was profiled in a study of T cell responses to AZD1222 COVID-19 vaccine. Findings of the study overall: Females outnumbered males among donors, who were mostly white British; clonal diversity was possibly underestimated.

CDR1 LGHNT and CDR2 FRNRAP come from the germline V gene. The CDR3 contains 12 residues. Trimming at V came to 6 bases and at J to 4 bases, leaving 1 base not matched to a gene. The repertoire was sequenced with immunoSEQ multiplex PCR; TCRdb's copy has only in-frame clones and lacks some. In the table there are approximately 60,000 clones, approximately 83% of which are singletons. In the case of this clone: Its antigen remains unidentified.

This sequence joins TRBV12-5 and TRBJ2-5; TRBD1 matches 8 bases. This sequence was found in an adult in good health. The sequencing here drew on peripheral blood, taken on day 0 of AZD1222 vaccination. CDR3 bases: TGTGCTAGTGGCAGGGGGCGAGAGACCCAGTACTTC. Translated: CASGRGRETQYF.